The 32 T cell receptor beta chains listed next were all sequenced from one sample in a study of T-cell memory formation after mild COVID-19. Each CDR3 protein is one row after TCRdb ran MiXCR on the 5' RACE reads. The sample contains about 290,000 distinct CDR3 sequences, 18% of which appear only once. The sequencing sample was made of PBMCs or a T cell subset sorted from them (not recorded which). Receptors were obtained from a man aged 18 to 30 who had mild COVID-19 (a few samples of this study predate the infection). Cell type and time point are not known.

The rearrangement joins TRBV7-8 to TRBJ2-3; TRBD2 is a possible D gene (5 bases). V lost 5 bases to trimming and J lost 0 bases, with 12 bases between them. The germline V gene encodes CDR1 SGHVS and CDR2 FQNEAQ. The CDR3 contains 15 residues. The DNA of the CDR3 is TGTGCCAGCAGCAAACTGGCGGGTAGCACAGATACGCAGTATTTT. As protein: CASSKLAGSTDTQYF.

J is TRBJ1-2 and V is TRBV7-8, with TRBD1 matching 8 bases. This CDR3 comprises 13 residues. Trimming at V came to 5 bases and at J to 8 bases, leaving 7 bases not matched to a gene. Germline loops: CDR1 SGHVS, CDR2 FQNEAQ. CDR3 DNA: TGTGCCAGCAGCCCGGACAGGGTTCACGGCTACACCTTC. Its translation: CASSPDRVHGYTF.

This clonotype was counted only a few times. V gene TRBV7-6 combines with J gene TRBJ2-5; D perhaps matches TRBD2 (6 bases). The length of the CDR3 is 15 residues. The V gene lost 5 bases and the J gene lost 5 bases, with 18 bases spanning the gap. Per germline, CDR1 SGHVS and CDR2 FNYEAQ. CDR3 region: CASSPRSGVRETQYF. The CDR3 nucleotides read TGTGCCAGCAGCCCAAGGTCGGGGGTACGGGAGACCCAGTACTTC.

The chain recombines TRBV6-5 with TRBJ2-1; D may correspond to TRBD1 or TRBD2 (5 bases each). V was clipped by 6 bases and J by 7 bases, with 10 bases between them. The germline V gene has CDR1 MNHEY and CDR2 SVGAGI. The CDR3 length is 12 residues. The CDR3 DNA sequence: TGTGCCAGCAGAGGGGACCGAAATGAGCAGTTCTTC. Translating gives CASRGDRNEQFF.

This rearrangement joins TRBV7-2 to TRBJ2-7; D call uncertain. Trimming stripped 3 bases from V and 5 bases from J, with 11 bases between. This CDR3 has 13 amino acids. Germline lookup yields CDR1 SGHTA and CDR2 FQGNSA. CDR3 region: CASSFRRLHEQYV. CDR3 DNA sequence: TGTGCCAGCAGCTTCCGACGGCTGCACGAGCAGTACGTC.

The chain combines TRBV15 with TRBJ2-1, with 8 bases fitting TRBD2. J gave up 1 base and V 1 base, and 3 bases lay outside the gene matches. The CDR3 totals 16 residues. CDR1 is LNHNV and CDR2 is YYDKDF in the germline V gene (reference sequence). CDR3 in amino acids: CATSRVSGVSYNEQFF. DNA for the CDR3: TGTGCCACCAGCAGAGTTAGCGGGGTTTCCTACAATGAGCAGTTCTTC.

This clonotype turned up a few times. The J gene is TRBJ2-3, the V gene TRBV7-2; D uncertain. Germline CDR1 is SGHTA and CDR2 is FQGNSA. The V end lost 1 base, the J end lost 1 base, and 9 bases lay between the germline ends. CDR3 length: 15 residues. CDR3 sequence: CASSLVNSRTDTQYF. DNA for the CDR3: TGTGCCAGCAGCTTAGTCAATTCTCGCACAGATACGCAGTATTTT.

The chain recombines TRBV27 with TRBJ2-2; D possibly corresponds to TRBD1 (6 bases). This CDR3 has 15 amino acids. V was cut by 7 bases and J by 4 bases, with 16 bases left in between. Germline V lookup: CDR1 MNHEY, CDR2 SMNVEV (reference sequence). The CDR3 protein is CASTGDTTTTGELFF. As DNA, the CDR3 is TGTGCCAGCACAGGGGACACTACGACCACCGGGGAGCTGTTTTTT.

This chain uses TRBV12-3 or TRBV12-4 with TRBJ2-7, with TRBD1 matching over 9 bases. There are 13 residues in the CDR3. The V gene end was trimmed by 10 bases and the J gene end by 4 bases; junction bases not matched to a gene: 8. The CDR3 bases are TGTGCCATCTCGGACAGGGGAGGATACGAGCAGTACTTC. This sequence encodes CAISDRGGYEQYF.

This clonotype was seen repeatedly, ten times or more. V gene TRBV11-2 combines with J gene TRBJ1-1, with D possibly being TRBD1 (5 bases). This CDR3 contains 13 residues. The ends were cut back, 11 bases at V and 7 bases at J, with 20 bases in the middle. Germline loops: CDR1 SGHAT, CDR2 FQNNGV. The CDR3 nucleotides read TGTGCCCCCCCCGGGGAGGGGAAGAATGAAGCTTTCTTT. Protein: CAPPGEGKNEAFF.

This clonotype was found many times. The chain combines TRBV5-1 with TRBJ2-2, with D tentatively TRBD2 (5 bases). The CDR3 runs 15 residues. Looked up from germline, CDR1 is SGHRS and CDR2 is YFSETQ. Trimming took off 0 bases at V and 1 base at J, with 7 bases between the two ends. The CDR3 here is CASSLGRGNTGELFF. The DNA of the CDR3 is TGCGCCAGCAGCTTGGGTCGGGGGAACACCGGGGAGCTGTTTTTT.

Details on this clonotype: A read error may account for a junction end that differs from germline. The chain is built from TRBV10-3 and TRBJ2-1; tentatively, D is TRBD1 (6 bases). The CDR3 runs to 17 residues. Germline V lookup: CDR1 ENHRY, CDR2 SYGVKD. Here the CDR3 reads CAISEVRLGLGHNEQFF. DNA for the CDR3: TGTGCAATCAGTGAGGTCAGGTTGGGTTTGGGACATAATGAGCAGTTCTTC.

The V call is TRBV10-1, the J call TRBJ1-1, with TRBD1 as a possible D gene (5 bases). CDR1 WNHNN and CDR2 SYGVQD come from the germline V gene (reference sequence). With 6 bases removed from V and 12 bases from J, the gap between germline ends came to 14 bases. The CDR3 length is 11 residues. The CDR3, as DNA: TGCGCCAGCAGCGGGACGTACGAAACTTTCTTT. It encodes CASSGTYETFF.

This clonotype was picked up a small number of times. V gene TRBV11-2 combines with J gene TRBJ2-5; 7 bases are a match to TRBD2. This CDR3 spans 14 amino acids. With V trimmed by 5 bases and J by 4 bases, 7 bases remained unmatched. The germline V gene has CDR1 SGHAT and CDR2 FQNNGV. The CDR3 region is CASSAQLATETQYF. The CDR3 region has the DNA TGTGCCAGCAGCGCTCAACTAGCGACAGAGACCCAGTACTTC.

This clonotype was seen more than once but under ten times. This chain uses TRBV7-9 with TRBJ2-3, with a weak D call TRBD2 (6 bases). Germline V gene data show CDR1 as SEHNR and CDR2 as FQNEAQ (reference sequence). The CDR3 loop spans 12 amino acids. Trimming left V 8 bases short and J 2 bases short, with 8 bases between. The CDR3 loop reads CASGGITDTQYF. In nucleotides, the CDR3 is TGTGCCAGCGGGGGGATCACAGATACGCAGTATTTT.

The chain joins TRBV6-5 to TRBJ1-2, with TRBD1 matching 8 bases. The V gene end was trimmed by 6 bases and the J gene end by 1 base; junction bases not matched to a gene: 13. In germline, CDR1 is MNHEY, CDR2 SVGAGI. The CDR3 is 17 amino acids. CDR3 sequence reads: CASSLRRTGRINYGYTF. The CDR3 nucleotides are TGTGCCAGCAGCCTGCGGCGGACAGGGAGGATTAACTATGGCTACACCTTC.

The table lists this clonotype with a few counts. This rearrangement joins TRBV10-1 to TRBJ2-1; possible D gene TRBD1, 6 bases. The length of the CDR3 is 16 residues. Germline V gives CDR1 WNHNN, CDR2 SYGVQD (reference sequence). The V end was cut by 0 bases, the J end by 9 bases, with 18 bases between. The CDR3 protein is CASSESEGGKRGEQFF. The CDR3 DNA reads TGCGCCAGCAGTGAGTCAGAAGGGGGAAAAAGGGGTGAGCAGTTCTTC.

In this sample, this clonotype turned up a few times. V usage is TRBV5-1 and J usage is TRBJ2-5, with D tentatively TRBD2 (7 bases). The germline V gene has CDR1 SGHRS and CDR2 YFSETQ. V lost 2 bases and J lost 5, with 16 bases in between. The CDR3 totals 15 residues. The CDR3 DNA sequence: TGCGCCAGCAGCTTAGGAAGGGGGGGACGGGAGACCCAGTACTTC. It encodes CASSLGRGGRETQYF.

This clonotype appeared a few times. CDR3 DNA sequence: TGCGCCAGCAGCTTGCTTAATGTCTACAATGAGCAGTTCTTC. This codes for CASSLLNVYNEQFF. The chain employs TRBV5-1 and TRBJ2-1; D is unclear. In germline, CDR1 is SGHRS, CDR2 YFSETQ. This CDR3 is 14 amino acids long. The V and J ends lost 1 base and 3 bases respectively, with 8 bases between them.

In DNA form, the CDR3 reads TGTGCCAGCAGCTTAGTCCAGGGGTCTTCGGATACGCAGTATTTT. Its translation is CASSLVQGSSDTQYF. The chain carries TRBV7-2 and TRBJ2-3, with D possibly being TRBD1 (6 bases). The length of the CDR3 is 15 residues. V was shortened by 1 base and J by 6 bases, with 14 bases between the two germline ends. Germline V CDR1 and CDR2: SGHTA, FQGNSA.

This clonotype showed up just a few times. The chain is built from TRBV20-1 and TRBJ2-7, with TRBD1 as a possible D gene (5 bases). Germline lookup yields CDR1 DFQATT and CDR2 SNEGSKA (reference sequence). The CDR3 is 15 residues long. V gave up 0 bases and J gave up 0 bases, with 12 bases separating them. The DNA of the CDR3 is TGCAGTGCTAGAGATAGGACACACAGCTCCTACGAGCAGTACTTC. The encoded protein is CSARDRTHSSYEQYF.

This chain connects TRBV12-3 or TRBV12-4 to TRBJ1-4, with D unresolved. The germline V and J ends were trimmed by 3 bases and 7 bases, with 9 bases remaining between them. The CDR3 consists of 13 residues. Here the CDR3 reads CASSFLRGEKLFF. The CDR3 nucleotides read TGTGCCAGCAGTTTCCTTCGTGGTGAAAAACTGTTTTTT.

At least ten counts were recorded for this clonotype. The chain uses TRBV24-1 and TRBJ2-2; D not certain. The CDR3 is 13 residues long. The germline V gene has CDR1 KGHDR and CDR2 SFDVKD. Trimming pared 7 bases from V and 1 base from J, leaving 6 bases between. The CDR3 is CATRSGNTGELFF. The CDR3 DNA is TGTGCCACCAGATCAGGGAACACCGGGGAGCTGTTTTTT.

This rearrangement joins TRBV10-1 to TRBJ2-1; TRBD2 is a possible D gene (7 bases). Germline-derived CDR1 and CDR2 are WNHNN and SYGVQD (reference sequence). V was pared by 5 bases and J by 3 bases, with 17 bases between. CDR3 size: 16 residues. CDR3: CASSLLRGANYNEQFF. The DNA for the CDR3 is TGCGCCAGCAGTTTACTTCGGGGGGCCAACTACAATGAGCAGTTCTTC.

This chain uses TRBV7-2 with TRBJ2-3; D remains ambiguous. V was pared by 5 bases and J by 8 bases, with 14 bases between. Germline V gene sequence: CDR1 SGHTA, CDR2 FQGNSA. This CDR3 has 13 amino acids. This CDR3 is CASSPFEEGTQYF. In DNA form, the CDR3 reads TGTGCCAGCAGCCCCTTTGAAGAAGGTACGCAGTATTTT.

Ten or more counts support this clonotype. V usage is TRBV4-3 and J usage is TRBJ1-1; tentative D call: TRBD1 (5 bases). Germline V gene data show CDR1 as LGHNA and CDR2 as YSLEER. The CDR3 runs to 13 residues. The germline V and J ends were trimmed by 8 bases and 3 bases, with 13 bases remaining between them. CDR3 loop: CASGELGDTEAFF. As DNA, the CDR3 is TGCGCCAGCGGCGAACTGGGGGACACTGAAGCTTTCTTT.

This clonotype was recorded a few times. The chain has TRBV7-2 and TRBJ2-4, with 7 positions matching TRBD1. CDR3 length: 13 amino acids. Germline values: CDR1 SGHTA, CDR2 FQGNSA. V trimming: 6 bases; J trimming: 6 bases; junction bases outside the gene matches: 5. CDR3 DNA: TGTGCCAGCAGAGAGGGGGCAGGAAACATTCAGTACTTC. It is translated as CASREGAGNIQYF.

This clonotype occurred a few times. This chain connects TRBV6-6 to TRBJ2-7; 7 bases map to TRBD1. The CDR3 totals 15 residues. Trimming took 9 bases from V and 2 from J; bases not matched to a gene: 13. The germline CDR1 and CDR2 sequences are MNHNY and SVGAGI (reference sequence). The CDR3 DNA reads TGTGCCAGTACACCACAGGGGACGCTGGCCTACGAGCAGTACTTC. It codes for CASTPQGTLAYEQYF.

This clonotype has ten or more counts. The chain has TRBV5-1 and TRBJ2-1; D remains ambiguous. V was trimmed by 2 bases and J by 7 bases, leaving 7 bases between them. From germline, CDR1 is SGHRS and CDR2 YFSETQ. This CDR3 has 12 amino acids. Here the CDR3 reads CASSLGQNEQFF. The CDR3 bases are TGCGCCAGCAGCTTAGGTCAGAATGAGCAGTTCTTC. Full variable domain (outside the CDR3, taken from reference TRBV5-1 and TRBJ2-1): KAGVTQTPRYLIKTRGQQVTLSCSPISGHRSVSWYQQTPGQGLQFLFEYFSETQRNKGNFPGRFSGRQFSNSRSEMNVSTLELGDSALYLCASSLGQNEQFFGPGTRLTVL.

This clonotype was seen more than once but under ten times. This chain uses TRBV6-2 or TRBV6-3 with TRBJ1-2; D is ambiguous. Trimming shortened V by 4 bases and J by 4 bases, and 10 bases separated the two germline ends. The germline CDR1 and CDR2 sequences are MNHEY and SVGEGT. The CDR3 contains 13 residues. CDR3 loop: CASSSPISYGYTF. For the CDR3, the DNA is TGTGCCAGCAGTTCGCCCATTTCCTATGGCTACACCTTC.

This clonotype was found a few times. V is TRBV29-1 and J is TRBJ1-1; D is ambiguous. This CDR3 comprises 12 residues. CDR1 is SQVTM, CDR2 ANQGSEA, per germline. The ends were cut back, 2 bases at V and 6 bases at J, with 10 bases in the middle. The CDR3 DNA reads TGCAGCGTTGAAAGGAGGAGGGCTGAAGCTTTCTTT. Translating it yields CSVERRRAEAFF.

The J gene is TRBJ2-3, the V gene TRBV6-5; 12 nucleotides match TRBD2. The germline V gene has CDR1 MNHEY and CDR2 SVGAGI. This CDR3 has 14 amino acids. V dropped 6 bases and J dropped 9; count of bases not matched to a gene: 7. CDR3 region: CASRKASGGATQYF. CDR3 DNA sequence: TGTGCCAGCAGAAAGGCTAGCGGGGGGGCCACGCAGTATTTT.